A single sample gave rise to the 18 T cell receptor beta chains below, sequenced in a study of T cells in Graves' hyperthyroidism and ophthalmopathy. Amplified TCR beta CDR3 regions came from RNA transcripts. TCR CDR3 underwent first-round RT-PCR with the HTBI primer set. A single record per CDR3 protein comes from TCRdb applying MiXCR to the multiplex PCR reads. The table has about 640,000 distinct CDR3 sequences, about a fifth seen once; the top ten hold 30% to 40%. The sequenced sample consisted of blood. Receptors originate from a young man with Graves' ophthalmopathy.

V is TRBV18 and J is TRBJ2-5, with 9 bases matching TRBD2. This CDR3 spans 16 amino acids. J was trimmed by 3 bases and V by 4 bases; bases with no gene match: 9. CDR1 and CDR2 (germline): KGHSH, LQKENI. The CDR3 nucleotides are TGTGCCAGCTCACTTGGGACTAGCTCCACGAAAGAGACCCAGTACTTC. Translated, it gives CASSLGTSSTKETQYF.

This clonotype has a handful of counts. The chain joins TRBV20-1 to TRBJ2-2; 13 positions agree with TRBD2. Trimming cost V 5 bases and J 1 base; bases outside gene matches: 4. Germline CDR1 DFQATT, CDR2 SNEGSKA (reference sequence). The CDR3 is 16 amino acids. The CDR3 sequence: CSAPRLAGGNTGELFF. The DNA of the CDR3 is TGCAGTGCTCCCCGACTAGCGGGGGGGAACACCGGGGAGCTGTTTTTT.

This clonotype has a handful of counts. The chain uses TRBV11-3 and TRBJ2-6, with D possibly matching TRBD2 (7 bases). V lost 1 base, J lost 0 bases, and 10 bases lay in between. The germline V gene encodes CDR1 SGHNT and CDR2 YENEEA. This CDR3 is 17 amino acids long. The CDR3 loop is CASSLGGGASGANVLTF. The DNA of the CDR3 is TGTGCCAGCAGCTTAGGGGGGGGGGCCTCTGGGGCCAACGTCCTGACTTTC.

In its sample, this clonotype was seen a few times. The CDR3 DNA sequence: TGCAGCGTTGAAATATGGGGCGGGGAGAGCCACGAGCAGTACTTC. Its translation is CSVEIWGGESHEQYF. The chain combines TRBV29-1 with TRBJ2-7, with D perhaps matching TRBD2 (6 bases). The V gene's germline CDR1 is SQVTM and CDR2 ANQGSEA. Trimming shortened V by 2 bases and J by 5 bases, and 19 bases separated the two germline ends. The CDR3 runs to 15 residues.

The chain has TRBV6-5 and TRBJ1-5; D may be TRBD1 (5 bases). Trimming stripped 4 bases from V and 3 bases from J, with 10 bases between. This CDR3 contains 14 residues. Germline lookup yields CDR1 MNHEY and CDR2 SVGAGI. The CDR3 here is CASSFRRVNQPQHF. The CDR3 DNA reads TGTGCCAGCAGTTTCCGCAGGGTCAATCAGCCCCAGCATTTT.

This rearrangement joins TRBV7-3 to TRBJ2-1; D is ambiguous. CDR3 length equals 15 residues. V lost 1 base and J lost 0, with 7 bases in between. Germline values: CDR1 SGHTA, CDR2 FQGTGA. CDR3 residues: CASSLNNGSYNEQFF. The DNA of the CDR3 is TGTGCCAGCAGCTTAAATAACGGCTCCTACAATGAGCAGTTCTTC.

This clonotype was recorded many times. V usage is TRBV7-8 and J usage is TRBJ1-1; tentative D call: TRBD1 (5 bases). The CDR3 is made up of 14 amino acids. Per germline, CDR1 SGHVS and CDR2 FQNEAQ. V lost 1 base to trimming and J lost 7 bases, with 13 bases between them. The CDR3 loop reads CASSLGTIGIEAFF. CDR3 nucleotides: TGTGCCAGCAGCTTAGGGACAATTGGGATTGAAGCTTTCTTT.

The chain employs TRBV12-3 or TRBV12-4 and TRBJ2-1; 7 bases are shared with TRBD2. The CDR3 length is 14 residues. After removal of 5 bases from V and 5 bases from J, the junction contained 6 bases not matched to a gene. CDR3 region: CASSRKAGHNEQFF. The DNA for the CDR3 is TGTGCCAGCAGTCGAAAAGCGGGACACAATGAGCAGTTCTTC.

A word on this clonotype: This could be a read error, since a much larger clone is one nucleotide away. CDR3 amino acids: CSARDRGKGANQPQHF. DNA for the CDR3: TGCAGTGCTAGAGATCGGGGTAAGGGAGCCAATCAGCCCCAGCATTTT. The chain has TRBV20-1 and TRBJ1-5; no reliable D call. This CDR3 spans 16 amino acids. Between the trimmed V and J ends, which lost 0 bases and 3 bases, there was a span of 15 bases. Germline V gives CDR1 DFQATT, CDR2 SNEGSKA (reference sequence).

This clonotype came up many times. This chain links TRBV20-1 with TRBJ2-5; possibly TRBD1 for D (6 bases). The germline V gene encodes CDR1 DFQATT and CDR2 SNEGSKA (reference sequence). The CDR3 is made up of 13 amino acids. Deletions cut 4 bases from V and 7 bases from J, with 16 bases between. This CDR3 reads CSATGDRMSTQYF. Written as DNA, the CDR3 is TGCAGTGCTACCGGTGACAGGATGTCGACCCAGTACTTC.

The J gene is TRBJ2-5, the V gene TRBV20-1, with D perhaps TRBD1 (6 bases). This CDR3 is 14 amino acids long. Trimming took off 3 bases at V and 3 bases at J, with 14 bases between the two ends. Germline CDR1 DFQATT, CDR2 SNEGSKA (reference sequence). The CDR3 is CSASLFRGKETQYF. In nucleotides, the CDR3 is TGCAGTGCTAGTTTATTCAGGGGTAAAGAGACCCAGTACTTC.

This clonotype was seen a handful of times. V and J are TRBV6-1 and TRBJ2-2; TRBD1 matches 7 bases. Germline loops: CDR1 MNHNS, CDR2 SASEGT. V shed 6 bases and J 0 bases; nucleotides not matched to a gene: 4. The CDR3 has 15 amino acids. The CDR3 sequence is CASRLTGANTGELFF. DNA of the CDR3: TGTGCCAGCAGGCTCACAGGGGCGAACACCGGGGAGCTGTTTTTT.

This clonotype was recorded only once. J is TRBJ2-6 and V is TRBV6-1; a possible D gene is TRBD1 (5 bases). V lost 6 bases to trimming and J lost 4 bases, with 13 bases between them. CDR3 length equals 15 residues. Germline-derived CDR1 and CDR2 are MNHNS and SASEGT. In nucleotides, the CDR3 is TGTGCCAGCAGCCGCAGGGTTGCCGGGGCCAACGTCCTGACTTTC. Encoded protein: CASSRRVAGANVLTF.

This chain joins TRBV11-2 and TRBJ1-2; possibly TRBD1 for D (6 bases). The CDR3 loop spans 19 amino acids. Germline CDR1 reads SGHAT; CDR2 reads FQNNGV. V gave up 2 bases and J gave up 3 bases, with 25 bases separating them. CDR3 DNA: TGTGCCAGCAGCTTAAGGGGGGACATCCTACGAAGGGATGACTATGGCTACACCTTC. This gives the protein CASSLRGDILRRDDYGYTF.

This chain links TRBV5-1 with TRBJ2-1; D is uncertain. The CDR3 covers 16 residues. Between the trimmed V and J ends, which lost 3 bases and 0 bases, there was a span of 13 bases. CDR1 and CDR2 from the germline V gene are SGHRS and YFSETQ. CDR3: CASSYPALSSYNEQFF. CDR3 nucleotide sequence: TGCGCCAGCAGCTACCCTGCTTTGAGCTCCTACAATGAGCAGTTCTTC.

The sample holds many counts of this clonotype. The CDR3 DNA reads as TGCAGTGCTCTGGGTAGGGAAGAGACCCAGTACTTC. It encodes CSALGREETQYF. The chain has TRBV20-1 and TRBJ2-5; no clear D gene. The CDR3 loop spans 12 amino acids. Germline V gives CDR1 DFQATT, CDR2 SNEGSKA (reference sequence). The V and J ends lost 5 bases and 3 bases respectively, with 10 bases between them.

This clonotype has a count of ten or more. This chain uses TRBV12-3 or TRBV12-4 with TRBJ1-5, with TRBD1 as a possible D gene (6 bases). CDR3 length: 15 amino acids. With 4 bases removed from V and 8 bases from J, the gap between germline ends came to 18 bases. In DNA form, the CDR3 reads TGTGCCAGCAGTTACAGGGACCGCTTAGTTGAGCCCCAGCATTTT. Amino acids: CASSYRDRLVEPQHF.

This clonotype was found a few times. The chain combines TRBV4-3 with TRBJ1-1; unclear D gene. Trimming removed 0 bases from V and 7 bases from J, with 9 bases in between. The germline gives CDR1 LGHNA, CDR2 YSLEER. The CDR3 spans 13 residues. CDR3: CASSQDTGFEAFF. The CDR3, as DNA: TGCGCCAGCAGCCAAGATACGGGTTTTGAAGCTTTCTTT.